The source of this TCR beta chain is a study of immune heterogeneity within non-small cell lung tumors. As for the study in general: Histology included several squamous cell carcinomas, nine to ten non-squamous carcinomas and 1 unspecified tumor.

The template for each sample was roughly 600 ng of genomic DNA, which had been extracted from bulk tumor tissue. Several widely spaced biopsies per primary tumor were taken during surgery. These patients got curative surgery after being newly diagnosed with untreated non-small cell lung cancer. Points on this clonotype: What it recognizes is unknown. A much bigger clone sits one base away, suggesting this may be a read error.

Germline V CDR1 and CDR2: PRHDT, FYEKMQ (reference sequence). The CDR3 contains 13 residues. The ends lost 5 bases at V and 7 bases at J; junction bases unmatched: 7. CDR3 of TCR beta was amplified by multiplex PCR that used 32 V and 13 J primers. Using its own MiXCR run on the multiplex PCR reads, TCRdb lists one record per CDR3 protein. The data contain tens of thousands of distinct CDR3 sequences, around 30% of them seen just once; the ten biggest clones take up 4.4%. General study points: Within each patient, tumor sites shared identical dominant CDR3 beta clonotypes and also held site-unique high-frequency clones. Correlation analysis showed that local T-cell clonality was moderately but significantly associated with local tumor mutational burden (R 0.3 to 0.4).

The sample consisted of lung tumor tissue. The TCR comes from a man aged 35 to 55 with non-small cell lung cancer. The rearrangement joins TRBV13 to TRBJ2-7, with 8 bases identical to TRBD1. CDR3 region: CASSPGQGCEQYF. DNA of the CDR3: TGTGCCAGCAGCCCTGGACAGGGCTGTGAGCAGTACTTC. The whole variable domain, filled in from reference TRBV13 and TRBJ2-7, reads AAGVIQSPRHLIKEKRETATLKCYPIPRHDTVYWYQQGPGQDPQFLISFYEKMQSDKGSIPDRFSAQQFSDYHSELNMSSLELGDSALYFCASSPGQGCEQYFGPGTRLTVT.